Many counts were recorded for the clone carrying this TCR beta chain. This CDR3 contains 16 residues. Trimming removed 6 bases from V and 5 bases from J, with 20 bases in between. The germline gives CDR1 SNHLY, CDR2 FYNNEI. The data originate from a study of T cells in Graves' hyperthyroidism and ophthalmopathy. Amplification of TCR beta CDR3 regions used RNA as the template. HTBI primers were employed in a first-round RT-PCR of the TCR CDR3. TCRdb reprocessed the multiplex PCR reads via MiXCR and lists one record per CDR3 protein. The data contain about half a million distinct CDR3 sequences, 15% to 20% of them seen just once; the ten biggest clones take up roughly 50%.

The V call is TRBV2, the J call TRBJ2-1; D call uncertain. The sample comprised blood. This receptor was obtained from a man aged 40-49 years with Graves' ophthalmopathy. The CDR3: CASSVFGPRNNNEQFF. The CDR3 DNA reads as TGTGCCAGCAGCGTATTCGGTCCCCGAAATAACAATGAGCAGTTCTTC.